The clone carrying this TCR beta chain has just a few counts. The data originate from a study of cytomegalovirus exposure and HLA in healthy donors. Amplification used 60 Vbeta primers and 13 Jbeta primers. Produced via immunoSEQ multiplex PCR; TCRdb's table is partial and in-frame only. The sample records more than 100,000 clones, 15% being singletons. Sequencing was performed on PBMCs. The receptor comes from a young woman in good health and CMV-seronegative.

CDR3 amino acids: CASSALLRMESGRYF. CDR3 nucleotide sequence: TGTGCCAGCAGTGCCCTATTGCGGATGGAAAGCGGCCGGTACTTC. This chain joins TRBV6-4 and TRBJ2-7, with D possibly matching TRBD2 (5 bases). Trimming took off 4 bases at V and 12 bases at J, with 25 bases between the two ends. CDR1 is MRHNA, CDR2 SNTAGT, per germline. The CDR3 spans 15 residues.